These T cell receptor beta chains were read from a single sample in a study of early T cells in non-severe SARS-CoV-2 infection. TCRdb processed the 5' RACE reads anew with MiXCR; each CDR3 protein has one entry. Of some 45,000 distinct CDR3 sequences listed, under 4.5% are singletons. Sequenced input: whole blood. These receptors were obtained from an adult who was a healthcare worker with PCR-confirmed SARS-CoV-2 infection or an uninfected control (not recorded which). Each CDR3 is given with its conserved first and last residue. A D gene is named only where the DNA matches it firmly. Expanded clones get a size class; other rows say once, few or many, or leave the size out.

clone_size,d_call,j_call,v_call,cdr3_aa,cdr3_nt
.,TRBD2,TRBJ2-3,TRBV11-2,CASSLGLAGADTQYF,TGTGCCAGCAGCCTAGGACTAGCGGGGGCAGATACGCAGTATTTT
many,TRBD1,TRBJ2-1,TRBV29-1,CSVESDRLLGEFRFF,TGCAGCGTTGAGTCGGACAGGTTGCTTGGGGAGTTTCGGTTCTTC
few,.,TRBJ2-2,TRBV5-6,CASSPRAGETGELFF,TGTGCCAGCAGCCCGAGGGCAGGGGAAACCGGGGAGCTGTTTTTT
many,.,TRBJ2-6,TRBV7-8,CASSSQRLSSGANVLTF,TGTGCCAGCAGCTCCCAAAGACTCAGCTCTGGGGCCAACGTCCTGACTTTC
many,TRBD1,TRBJ1-1,TRBV20-1,CSARDQGERATEAFF,TGCAGTGCTAGAGATCAGGGGGAAAGGGCGACTGAAGCTTTCTTT
many,TRBD1,TRBJ1-2,TRBV6-5,CASSLQGIYGYTF,TGTGCCAGCAGTCTACAGGGGATCTATGGCTACACCTTC
many,.,TRBJ2-2,TRBV10-1,CASSEQGLGTGELFF,TGCGCCAGCAGTGAGCAGGGGCTAGGGACCGGGGAGCTGTTTTTT
few,TRBD2,TRBJ2-2,TRBV28,CASSGASGSVTGELFF,TGTGCCAGCAGTGGGGCTAGCGGGAGTGTCACCGGGGAGCTGTTTTTT
many,.,TRBJ1-1,TRBV11-2,CASSLSTLNTEAFF,TGTGCCAGCAGCTTGTCCACCTTGAACACTGAAGCTTTCTTT
many,.,TRBJ2-5,TRBV14,CASSQDVGETQYF,TGTGCCAGCAGCCAAGATGTGGGAGAGACCCAGTACTTC
many,.,TRBJ2-1,TRBV6-2/TRBV6-3,CASSSRKSEQFF,TGTGCCAGCAGTTCGCGGAAGTCGGAGCAGTTCTTC
many,.,TRBJ2-2,TRBV6-4,CASSDRAFTGELFF,TGTGCCAGCAGTGACAGAGCGTTCACCGGGGAGCTGTTTTTT
many,.,TRBJ1-4,TRBV20-1,CSAGGGQNEKLFF,TGCAGTGCCGGGGGAGGACAGAATGAAAAACTGTTTTTT
few,TRBD1,TRBJ2-5,TRBV11-2,CASSFGTGGIKETQYF,TGTGCCAGCAGCTTCGGGACAGGGGGCATCAAAGAGACCCAGTACTTC
few,.,TRBJ1-5,TRBV15,CATSRDYQPQHF,TGTGCCACCAGCAGAGATTATCAGCCCCAGCATTTT
few,TRBD2,TRBJ2-7,TRBV6-6,CASSYSGLAGYEQYF,TGTGCCAGCAGTTACTCGGGACTAGCGGGTTACGAGCAGTACTTC
many,.,TRBJ1-5,TRBV18,CASSPPTVGGSNQPQHF,TGTGCCAGCTCGCCGCCCACCGTGGGGGGGAGCAATCAGCCCCAGCATTTT
many,.,TRBJ2-1,TRBV10-3,CAISESATSSYNEQFF,TGTGCCATCAGTGAGTCGGCCACGAGCTCCTACAATGAGCAGTTCTTC
many,TRBD2,TRBJ2-1,TRBV5-6,CASSPGGRGGRNEQFF,TGTGCCAGCAGCCCCGGAGGTCGGGGGGGCCGAAATGAGCAGTTCTTC
.,.,TRBJ2-1,TRBV21-1,CASGHRRAYNEQFF,TGTGCCAGCGGCCACCGACGGGCCTACAATGAGCAGTTCTTC
many,TRBD1,TRBJ1-1,TRBV12-3/TRBV12-4,CASSLADFGGGWGTEAFF,TGTGCCAGCAGTTTGGCAGATTTCGGAGGGGGCTGGGGGACTGAAGCTTTCTTT
many,.,TRBJ2-2,TRBV7-2,CASSFHRPNTGELFF,TGTGCCAGCAGCTTTCACAGGCCGAACACCGGGGAGCTGTTTTTT
.,TRBD1,TRBJ1-1,TRBV12-3/TRBV12-4,CASSWTGITEAFF,TGTGCCAGCAGTTGGACAGGGATCACTGAAGCTTTCTTT
few,.,TRBJ2-5,TRBV18,CASSLGRLQETQYF,TGTGCCAGCTCACTAGGACGCCTGCAAGAGACCCAGTACTTC
many,.,TRBJ2-1,TRBV29-1,CSVGTESYNEQFF,TGCAGCGTTGGGACGGAATCCTACAATGAGCAGTTCTTC
.,.,TRBJ2-1,TRBV14,CASSRFSSYNEQFF,TGTGCCAGCAGCCGGTTTTCCTCCTACAATGAGCAGTTCTTC
few,.,TRBJ2-5,TRBV20-1,CSARDSDQETQYF,TGCAGTGCTAGAGATTCAGATCAAGAGACCCAGTACTTC
many,.,TRBJ1-2,TRBV3-1,CASSQKGGLYGYTF,TGTGCCAGCAGCCAAAAGGGGGGACTCTATGGCTACACCTTC
many,TRBD1,TRBJ2-2,TRBV6-4,CASTLQPGQGAHGELFF,TGTGCCAGCACCCTCCAACCGGGACAGGGGGCGCATGGGGAGCTGTTTTTT
many,.,TRBJ1-4,TRBV20-1,CSARDLQSTNEKLFF,TGCAGTGCTAGAGATCTACAGTCAACTAATGAAAAACTGTTTTTT